Listed below are T cell receptor beta chains from one sample, sequenced in a study of OX40 agonist ivuxolimab in advanced cancers. The repertoire was sequenced with immunoSEQ multiplex PCR; TCRdb's copy has only in-frame clones and lacks some. The sample records roughly 86,000 clones, around 89% being singletons. This sample comprised CD4+ or CD8+ T cells sorted from blood, obtained in a trial of the OX40 agonist ivuxolimab. The source of these receptors is an adult with an advanced solid tumor such as melanoma, head and neck, liver or kidney cancer. The CDR3 runs from the conserved cysteine through the conserved F or W. Each record gives: D gene, J gene, V gene, clone size, CDR3 DNA, CDR3 protein. The D gene is left open where the match is weak. The size field is filled for only some rows; it gives once, few, many or a size class.

- | TRBJ2-7 | TRBV9 | once | TGTGCCAGCAGCGTAGAGGTGGCAGGCTACGAGCAGTACTTC | CASSVEVAGYEQYF
TRBD2 | TRBJ2-5 | TRBV29-1 | - | TGCAGCGTTAGAATTCTTCCGGGACTAGCGGGAGGAGGGCCTAAAGGAAAGACCCAGTACTTC | CSVRILPGLAGGGPKGKTQYF
- | TRBJ1-5 | TRBV6-6 | - | TGTGCCAGCAGTTACTCGCGCCAGGGCAATCAGCCCCAGCATTTT | CASSYSRQGNQPQHF
- | TRBJ1-2 | TRBV11-3 | - | TGTGCCAGCAGCTTAGGGCAGGGATTCGACTATGGCTACACCTTC | CASSLGQGFDYGYTF
- | TRBJ2-7 | TRBV12-5 | - | TGTGCTAGTGGTTCCTTAGCAGTTGACTACGAGCAGTACTTC | CASGSLAVDYEQYF
- | TRBJ1-3 | TRBV6-1 | - | TGTGCCAGCAGTGACAAGTATGAGGGAACCACCATATATTTT | CASSDKYEGTTIYF
- | TRBJ1-5 | TRBV4-1 | - | TGCGCCAGCAGCCTCGTTATAGTAGGGGGTGGCAATCAGCCCCAGCATTTT | CASSLVIVGGGNQPQHF
- | TRBJ2-7 | TRBV10-1 | - | TGCGCCAGCAGTGAGAGCGGGACAGGTAAAGACGAGCAGTACTTC | CASSESGTGKDEQYF
TRBD1 | TRBJ1-1 | TRBV27 | - | TGTGCCAGCAGCCCTTACAGGGGTAACACTGAAGCTTTCTTT | CASSPYRGNTEAFF
- | TRBJ2-3 | TRBV7-2 | - | TGTGCCAGCAGCTCCCCGGCCCCGCAGTATTTT | CASSSPAPQYF
TRBD1 | TRBJ2-7 | TRBV5-1 | - | TGCGCCAGCAGCCGGGACAGGGCCACCTACGAGCAGTACTTC | CASSRDRATYEQYF